The present TCR beta chain was sequenced within a study of T cells in Graves' hyperthyroidism and ophthalmopathy (dated by TCRdb to between 2018 and 2021). A note on the overall study: Peripheral blood was collected at initial diagnosis, before any treatment. TCR V-J signatures able to tell the groups apart were searched for in a discovery cohort of 100 or so patients, of whom under 45 had Graves' ophthalmopathy and more than 55 had stable Graves' hyperthyroidism. An independent validation cohort of around 20 hyperthyroidism patients and approximately 17 patients who later progressed to ophthalmopathy tested prospective prediction of ophthalmopathy. For training and testing, the roughly 100 patients in the discovery cohort were randomly divided in a 7:3 ratio. In more than 5 Graves' hyperthyroidism patients, the study also compared T-cell repertoires from thyroid tissue with T-cell repertoires from blood. After blood sampling, hyperthyroidism patients were treated with methimazole at a starting dose of 30 mg daily, and ophthalmopathy patients were treated with high-dose intravenous methylprednisolone. The paper describes TCR Vbeta CDR3 sequencing of about 140 peripheral blood samples, made up of some 40 ophthalmopathy patients, approximately 73 hyperthyroidism patients and about 17 progressor patients. Points the paper makes about the study in general: Sample size was not statistically predetermined, and blinding of investigators to group allocation was not performed. In validation, the model predicted progression to ophthalmopathy a median of roughly 6.1 months before onset, with 65% to 71% sensitivity and 72.22% specificity. A model built on a 13 V-J signature distinguished ophthalmopathy from stable hyperthyroidism, reaching around 87% sensitivity and around 81% specificity in cross-validation and 80%/75% in testing. Blood samples also contained most of the expanded thyroid clonotypes (frequency above 0.001), which suggests that blood repertoires may reflect thyroid immune responses.

Hyperthyroidism patients were newly diagnosed, had a disease duration of under 2 months, and were aged 18 to 65 years. The study excluded patients with uncontrolled infections, other autoimmune diseases, pregnancy or lactation. Diagnoses were based on clinical symptoms, serum thyroxine and TRAb, thyroid ultrasound and orbital computed tomography. For progressor patients, blood was drawn at the first diagnosis of hyperthyroidism, before any ophthalmopathy symptoms had appeared. PBMCs were separated from 10 ml of fresh peripheral blood using Ficoll-Paque density gradient centrifugation. Progressor patients were first diagnosed with Graves' hyperthyroidism and then developed ophthalmopathy during follow-up. Trizol reagent was used to extract total RNA, and RNA quality was then checked on an Agilent 2100 Bioanalyzer. Comment on this clonotype: What this receptor recognizes is not known. This may be a read error, as it is one base from a much larger clone. Lacking the conserved final phenylalanine or tryptophan, this CDR3 likely reflects a read error.

The germline V gene supplies CDR1 SGHVS and CDR2 FQNEAQ. The trim is 5 bases for V and 4 bases for J, with a gap of 13 bases between the germline ends. The CDR3 adds up to 14 amino acids, both ends counted. CDR3 DNA only is kept here, 42 bases in frame from base 1. The TCR beta CDR3 regions were amplified from RNA transcripts. For the first round of RT-PCR on the TCR CDR3, the HTBI primer set was used together with the Qiagen OneStep RT-PCR kit. Libraries were constructed in a second round of multiplex PCR, after which size selection and purification were carried out. The libraries were sequenced on an Illumina HiSeq2000 using paired-end 100 bp reads. The published analysis was carried out like this. SOAPnuke was used to process the raw data, removing reads that contained adapters or uncalled bases, had a mean Phred below 15, or lacked an exact match to the constant primer or identifier. COPE v1.2.5 was used to merge high-quality paired reads, and clonotypes were defined as unique nucleotide sequences. Clonotypes were aligned to IMGT TRBV, TRBD and TRBJ reference segments using MiTCR v1.1. Analysis was restricted to V-J combinations with a frequency above 0.0001, which covered roughly 99% of repertoires. The TCS score was defined as the ratio of F50 (clonal expansion) to E x V (chaos), calculated using BLOSUM62-based TCRdist between CDR3 peptides within each V-J. Welch's t-statistics and random forest reduced roughly 540 V-J features to 13, which were used in a naive Bayes classifier (R e1071). The public reads were quality trimmed at Q25 with fastp and then assembled into clones with MiXCR by TCRdb, keeping productive beta chains. Each entry is one CDR3 protein sequence, shown with its most common DNA and genes. For this entry, the V and J calls and clone size follow TCRdb and not the study's own pipeline. This sample holds hundreds of thousands of distinct CDR3 sequences; over 11% were observed only once. The top ten clonotypes cover 5.5% to 7.5% of the sample.

The sequence is built from TRBV7-8 and TRBJ2-3, and TRBD1 may be the D gene, going by 6 matching bases. This clonotype originated in a woman under 40 with Graves' hyperthyroidism that later progressed to Graves' ophthalmopathy. Sequencing input: blood. The DNA reads as follows: TGTGCCAGCAGCACTGGACAGATCGCAGATACGCAGTATTGT. It translates to CASSTGQIADTQYC.